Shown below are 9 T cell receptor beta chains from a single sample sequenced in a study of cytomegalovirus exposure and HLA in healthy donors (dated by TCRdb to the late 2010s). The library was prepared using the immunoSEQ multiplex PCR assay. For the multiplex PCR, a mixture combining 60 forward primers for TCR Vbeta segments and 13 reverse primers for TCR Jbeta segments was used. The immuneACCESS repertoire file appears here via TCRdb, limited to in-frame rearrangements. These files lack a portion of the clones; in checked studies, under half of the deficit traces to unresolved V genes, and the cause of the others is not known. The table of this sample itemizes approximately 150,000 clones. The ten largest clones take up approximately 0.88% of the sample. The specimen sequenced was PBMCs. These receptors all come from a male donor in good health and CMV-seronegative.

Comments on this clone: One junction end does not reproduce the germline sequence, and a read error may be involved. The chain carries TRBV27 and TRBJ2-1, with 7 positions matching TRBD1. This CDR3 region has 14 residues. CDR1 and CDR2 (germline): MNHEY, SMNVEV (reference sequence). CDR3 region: CAVLRQGSNNEQFF. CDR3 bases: TGTGCCGTCCTCAGACAGGGCTCCAACAATGAGCAGTTCTTC.

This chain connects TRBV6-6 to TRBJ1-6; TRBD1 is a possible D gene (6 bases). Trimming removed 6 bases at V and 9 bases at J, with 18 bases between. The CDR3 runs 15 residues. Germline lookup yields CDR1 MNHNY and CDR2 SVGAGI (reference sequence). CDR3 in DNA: TGTGCCAGCAGCCAATTACAGGGAGTAGGTTCACCCCTCCACTTT. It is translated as CASSQLQGVGSPLHF.

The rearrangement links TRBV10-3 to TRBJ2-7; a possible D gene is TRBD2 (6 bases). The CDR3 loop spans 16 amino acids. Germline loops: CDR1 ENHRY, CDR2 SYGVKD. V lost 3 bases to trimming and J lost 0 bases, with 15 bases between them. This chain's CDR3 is CAISDWGVSNSYEQYF. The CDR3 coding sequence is TGTGCCATCAGTGACTGGGGGGTCTCCAACTCCTACGAGCAGTACTTC.

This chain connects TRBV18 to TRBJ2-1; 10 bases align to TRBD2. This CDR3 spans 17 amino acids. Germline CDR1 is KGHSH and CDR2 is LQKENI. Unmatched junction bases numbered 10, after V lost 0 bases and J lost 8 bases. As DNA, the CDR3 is TGTGCCAGCTCACCACCGAGGGCAAGCGGGAGGGCCCATGAGCAGTTCTTC. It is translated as CASSPPRASGRAHEQFF.

The CDR3 region is CASSESGWGVADYGYTF. CDR3 bases: TGTGCCAGCAGTGAATCGGGGTGGGGGGTAGCTGACTATGGCTACACCTTC. This sequence joins TRBV6-1 and TRBJ1-2, with D tentatively TRBD1 (5 bases). Germline V gene data show CDR1 as MNHNS and CDR2 as SASEGT. The CDR3 totals 17 residues. V lost 2 bases and J 3 bases, leaving 19 bases between the germline ends.

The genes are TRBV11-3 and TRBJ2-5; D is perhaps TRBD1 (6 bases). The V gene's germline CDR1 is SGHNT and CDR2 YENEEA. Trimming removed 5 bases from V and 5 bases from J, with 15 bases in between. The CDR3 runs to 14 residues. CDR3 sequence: CASSHTGFRETQYF. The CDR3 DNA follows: TGTGCCAGCAGCCATACAGGGTTTAGGGAGACCCAGTACTTC.

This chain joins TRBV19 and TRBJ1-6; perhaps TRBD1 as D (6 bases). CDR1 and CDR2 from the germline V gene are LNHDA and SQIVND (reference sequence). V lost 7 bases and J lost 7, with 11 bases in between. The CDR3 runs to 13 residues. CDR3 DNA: TGTGCCAGTATGGGGGCCAGGAATTCACCCCTCCACTTT. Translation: CASMGARNSPLHF.

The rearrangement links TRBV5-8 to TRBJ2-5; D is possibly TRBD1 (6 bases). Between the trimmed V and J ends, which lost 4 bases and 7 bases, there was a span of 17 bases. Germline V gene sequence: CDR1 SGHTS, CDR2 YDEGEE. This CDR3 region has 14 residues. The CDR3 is CASSHRAPGGTQYF. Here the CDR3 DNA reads TGTGCCAGCAGCCACAGGGCCCCAGGCGGGACCCAGTACTTC.

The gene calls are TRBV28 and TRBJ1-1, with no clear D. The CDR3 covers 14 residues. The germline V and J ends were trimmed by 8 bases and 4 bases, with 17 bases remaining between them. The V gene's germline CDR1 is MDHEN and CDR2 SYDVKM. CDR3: CASRPSGYGTEAFF. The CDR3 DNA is TGTGCCAGCCGTCCCTCGGGTTATGGCACTGAAGCTTTCTTT.